This entry lists 17 T cell receptor beta chains sequenced from one sample in a study of T cell repertoires in cytomegalovirus infection. TCRdb itself ran the reads through MiXCR, one entry per CDR3 protein. Of under 450,000 distinct CDR3 sequences listed, approximately 30% are singletons. Antigens for these TCRs are unknown. This specimen consisted of cultured PBMCs, obtained from culture after CMV antigen stimulation. Receptors were obtained from a human donor in good health (CMV status not recorded). Some clones in this sample may be carry-over from other donors' samples.

In regard to this clonotype: A much larger clone lies one base from this, so it may be a read error. V usage is TRBV7-8 and J usage is TRBJ2-5, with 13 bases fitting TRBD2. This CDR3 has 16 amino acids. Germline loops: CDR1 SGHVS, CDR2 FQNEAQ. With 4 bases clipped from V and 7 bases from J, the junction kept 9 bases outside the gene matches. The CDR3 reads CASSSLAGGLSGTQYF. The CDR3 DNA sequence: TGTGCCAGCAGCTCACTAGCGGGAGGGCTTTCAGGGACCCAGTACTTC.

The J gene is TRBJ2-7, the V gene TRBV27; TRBD1 aligns across 9 bases. J gave up 5 bases and V 8 bases, and 4 bases lay outside the gene matches. The CDR3 runs 12 residues. Germline V gives CDR1 MNHEY, CDR2 SMNVEV (reference sequence). CDR3 sequence reads: CASRDRVDEQYF. CDR3 DNA: TGTGCCAGCCGGGACAGGGTCGACGAGCAGTACTTC.

This chain joins TRBV4-3 and TRBJ2-1; TRBD2 agrees at 8 bases. Losses at the gene ends were 4 bases for V and 6 bases for J; bases not matched to a gene: 14. CDR3 length equals 17 residues. Per the germline V gene, CDR1 is LGHNA and CDR2 is YSLEER. The CDR3 reads CASSRSFGAGGSNEQFF. CDR3 DNA sequence: TGCGCCAGCAGCCGATCCTTCGGGGCGGGAGGCTCCAATGAGCAGTTCTTC.

This chain uses TRBV19 with TRBJ2-1, with D uncertain. Germline V gene lookup returns CDR1 LNHDA and CDR2 SQIVND (reference sequence). CDR3 length: 14 amino acids. The V end was cut by 3 bases, the J end by 0 bases, with 6 bases between. The CDR3 reads CASSIGGSYNEQFF. The CDR3 coding sequence is TGTGCCAGTAGTATTGGCGGCTCCTACAATGAGCAGTTCTTC. Variable domain in full (rest from reference TRBV19 and TRBJ2-1): DGGITQSPKYLFRKEGQNVTLSCEQNLNHDAMYWYRQDPGQGLRLIYYSQIVNDFQKGDIAEGYSVSREKKESFPLTVTSAQKNPTAFYLCASSIGGSYNEQFFGPGTRLTVL.

V and J are TRBV2 and TRBJ2-1; 12 bases match TRBD2. The CDR3 runs to 15 residues. Germline CDR1 reads SNHLY; CDR2 reads FYNNEI. J gave up 9 bases and V 8 bases, and 11 bases lay outside the gene matches. This CDR3 reads CASRGRLAGVLEQFF. CDR3 coding DNA: TGTGCCAGCCGTGGGAGACTAGCGGGAGTTCTTGAGCAGTTCTTC.

CDR3 bases: TGTGCCAGCAAACTAGCGGGAGGTGGGGGAGTAGGGGAGACCCAGTACTTC. Its translation: CASKLAGGGGVGETQYF. The rearrangement joins TRBV7-2 to TRBJ2-5; 12 nucleotides align to TRBD2. This CDR3 comprises 17 residues. Germline loops: CDR1 SGHTA, CDR2 FQGNSA. V shed 7 bases and J 5 bases; nucleotides not matched to a gene: 14.

The V and J genes are TRBV4-3 and TRBJ1-3, with 7 bases aligning to TRBD1. Germline loops: CDR1 LGHNA, CDR2 YSLEER. The CDR3 has 16 residues. V gave up 4 bases and J gave up 2 bases; unmatched junction bases: 8. The CDR3 DNA sequence: TGCGCCAGCAGCCGAGAAGCAGGGGGGACTGGAAACACCATATATTTT. Encoded protein: CASSREAGGTGNTIYF.

The chain combines TRBV7-3 with TRBJ1-5; 10 positions agree with TRBD1. V gave up 3 bases and J gave up 6 bases; unmatched junction bases: 5. CDR1 is SGHTA, CDR2 FQGTGA, per germline. This CDR3 region has 15 residues. The CDR3 here is CASSLSGTGVQPQHF. CDR3 sequence (DNA): TGTGCCAGCAGCTTGTCCGGGACAGGGGTTCAGCCCCAGCATTTT.

This clonotype was found a few times. CDR3 in amino acids: CASRKESGLVRTQYF. In DNA form, the CDR3 reads TGTGCCAGCAGAAAGGAAAGTGGGCTAGTTAGAACCCAGTACTTC. This chain links TRBV7-2 with TRBJ2-5; D remains ambiguous. The CDR3 runs 15 residues. With 6 bases removed from V and 8 bases from J, the gap between germline ends came to 22 bases. The germline gives CDR1 SGHTA, CDR2 FQGNSA.

V is TRBV28 and J is TRBJ1-1, with D perhaps TRBD1 (5 bases). The germline CDR1 and CDR2 sequences are MDHEN and SYDVKM. V gave up 2 bases and J gave up 1 base, with 20 bases separating them. The CDR3 length is 18 residues. CDR3 nucleotide sequence: TGTGCCAGCAGTTTAAAACGGTTTCGGGTAGGGGCGAACACTGAAGCTTTCTTT. It codes for CASSLKRFRVGANTEAFF.

This clonotype occurred once. The chain recombines TRBV28 with TRBJ2-1, with 9 bases identical to TRBD1. This CDR3 contains 14 residues. The germline V gene encodes CDR1 MDHEN and CDR2 SYDVKM. V gave up 7 bases and J gave up 8 bases; unmatched junction bases: 9. The CDR3 DNA reads TGTGCCAGCACACTCGGGACAGGGAGGCATGAGCAGTTCTTC. It specifies CASTLGTGRHEQFF.

The genes are TRBV29-1 and TRBJ1-2; weak D call: TRBD1 (5 bases). Germline lookup yields CDR1 SQVTM and CDR2 ANQGSEA. V was cut by 5 bases and J by 4 bases, with 23 bases left in between. The CDR3 consists of 16 residues. CDR3: CSVYPGRARAGYGYTF. The CDR3 DNA sequence: TGCAGCGTTTATCCTGGCAGGGCCAGGGCGGGCTATGGCTACACCTTC.

V and J are TRBV19 and TRBJ1-4; D might be TRBD1 (6 bases). There are 14 residues in the CDR3. The V end lost 5 bases, the J end lost 5 bases, and 12 bases lay between the germline ends. Germline values: CDR1 LNHDA, CDR2 SQIVND (reference sequence). The CDR3 protein is CASSETGLNEKLFF. In nucleotides, the CDR3 is TGTGCCAGTAGTGAAACAGGGTTGAATGAAAAACTGTTTTTT.

This clonotype occurred many times. The chain is built from TRBV10-2 and TRBJ2-1; TRBD2 aligns across 9 bases. CDR1 is WSHSY and CDR2 is SAAADI in the germline V gene. The V and J ends lost 2 bases and 6 bases, in that order; junction bases with no gene match: 11. The CDR3 spans 17 residues. For the CDR3, the DNA is TGCGCCAGCAGTGAGCCGTCGGGACTAGCCACACTCAATGAGCAGTTCTTC. It encodes CASSEPSGLATLNEQFF.

The chain links TRBV15 to TRBJ1-5; D call uncertain. The germline V gene has CDR1 LNHNV and CDR2 YYDKDF (reference sequence). The CDR3 runs 16 residues. Trimming removed 5 bases from V and 2 bases from J, with 16 bases in between. DNA for the CDR3: TGTGCCACCAGCCTCACGAGAGATTATCGCAATCAGCCCCAGCATTTT. It specifies CATSLTRDYRNQPQHF.

This clonotype was found once. The chain couples TRBV6-2 or TRBV6-3 to TRBJ2-6; D not resolved. Trimming pared 4 bases from V and 0 bases from J, leaving 7 bases between. The CDR3 runs 15 residues. Germline CDR1 is MNHEY and CDR2 is SVGEGT. As DNA, the CDR3 is TGTGCCAGCAGTTCCCACCTCTCTGGGGCCAACGTCCTGACTTTC. Its translation: CASSSHLSGANVLTF.

The chain couples TRBV24-1 to TRBJ2-3; perhaps TRBD2 as D (6 bases). The CDR3 totals 14 residues. Per the germline V gene, CDR1 is KGHDR and CDR2 is SFDVKD. Trimming stripped 6 bases from V and 0 bases from J, with 9 bases between. The chain's CDR3 is CATSRGRSTDTQYF. The CDR3 DNA is TGTGCCACCAGTCGAGGGAGGAGCACAGATACGCAGTATTTT.